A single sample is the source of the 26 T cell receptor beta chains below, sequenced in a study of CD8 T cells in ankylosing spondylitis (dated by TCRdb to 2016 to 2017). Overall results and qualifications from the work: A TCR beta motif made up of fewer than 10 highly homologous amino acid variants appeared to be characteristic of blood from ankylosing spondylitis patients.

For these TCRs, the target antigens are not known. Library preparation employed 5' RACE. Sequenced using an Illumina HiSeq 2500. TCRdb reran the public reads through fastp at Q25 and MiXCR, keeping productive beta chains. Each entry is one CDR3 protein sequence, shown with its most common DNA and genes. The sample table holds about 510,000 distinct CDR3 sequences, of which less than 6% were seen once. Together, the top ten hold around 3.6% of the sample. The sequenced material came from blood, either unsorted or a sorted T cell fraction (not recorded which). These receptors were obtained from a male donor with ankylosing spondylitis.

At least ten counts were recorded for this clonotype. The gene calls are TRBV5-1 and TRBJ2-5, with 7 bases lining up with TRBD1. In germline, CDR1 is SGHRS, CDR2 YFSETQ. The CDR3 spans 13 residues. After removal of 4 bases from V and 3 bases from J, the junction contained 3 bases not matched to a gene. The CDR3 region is CASSPGTEETQYF. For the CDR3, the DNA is TGCGCCAGCAGCCCCGGGACAGAAGAGACCCAGTACTTC.

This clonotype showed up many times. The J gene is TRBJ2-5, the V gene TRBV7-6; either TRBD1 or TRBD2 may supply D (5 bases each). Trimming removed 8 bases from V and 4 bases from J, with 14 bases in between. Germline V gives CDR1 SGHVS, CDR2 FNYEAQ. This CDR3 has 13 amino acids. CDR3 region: CASRQRGSETQYF. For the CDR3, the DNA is TGTGCCAGCCGACAGAGGGGTTCAGAGACCCAGTACTTC.

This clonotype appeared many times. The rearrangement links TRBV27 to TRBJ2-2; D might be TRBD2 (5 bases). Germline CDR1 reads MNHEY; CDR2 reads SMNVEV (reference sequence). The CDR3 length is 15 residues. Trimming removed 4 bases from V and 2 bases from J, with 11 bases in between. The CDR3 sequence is CASSSERHNTGELFF. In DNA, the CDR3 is TGTGCCAGCAGTTCAGAGCGGCATAACACCGGGGAGCTGTTTTTT.

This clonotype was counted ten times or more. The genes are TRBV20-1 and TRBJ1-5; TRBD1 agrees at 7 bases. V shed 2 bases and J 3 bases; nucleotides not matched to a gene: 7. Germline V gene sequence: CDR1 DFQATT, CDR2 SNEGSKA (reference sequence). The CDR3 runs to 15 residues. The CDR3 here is CSARRMGQHNQPQHF. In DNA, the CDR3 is TGCAGTGCTAGACGTATGGGACAGCACAATCAGCCCCAGCATTTT.

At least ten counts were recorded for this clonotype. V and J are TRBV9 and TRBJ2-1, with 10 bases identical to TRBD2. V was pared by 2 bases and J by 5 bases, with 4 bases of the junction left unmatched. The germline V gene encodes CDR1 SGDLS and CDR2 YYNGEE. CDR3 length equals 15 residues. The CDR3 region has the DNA TGTGCCAGCAGCGTTACTAGCGGGATTGACAATGAGCAGTTCTTC. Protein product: CASSVTSGIDNEQFF.

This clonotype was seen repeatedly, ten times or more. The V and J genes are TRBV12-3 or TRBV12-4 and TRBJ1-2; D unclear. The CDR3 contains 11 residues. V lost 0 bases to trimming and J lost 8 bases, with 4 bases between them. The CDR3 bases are TGTGCCAGCAGTTTAGCGCAGGGCTACACCTTC. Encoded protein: CASSLAQGYTF.

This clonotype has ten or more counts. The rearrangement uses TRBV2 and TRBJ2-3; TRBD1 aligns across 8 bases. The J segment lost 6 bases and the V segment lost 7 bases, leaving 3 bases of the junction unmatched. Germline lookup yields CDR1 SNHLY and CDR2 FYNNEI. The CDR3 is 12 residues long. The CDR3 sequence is CASIDRGDTQYF. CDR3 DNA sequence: TGTGCCAGCATTGACAGGGGTGATACGCAGTATTTT.

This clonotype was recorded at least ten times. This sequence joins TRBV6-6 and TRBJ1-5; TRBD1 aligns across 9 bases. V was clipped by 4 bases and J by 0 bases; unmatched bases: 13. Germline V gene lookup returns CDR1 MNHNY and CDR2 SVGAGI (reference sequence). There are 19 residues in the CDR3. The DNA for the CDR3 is TGTGCCAGCAGTTCAACCAGGGGACAGGGAATATATAGCAATCAGCCCCAGCATTTT. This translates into CASSSTRGQGIYSNQPQHF.

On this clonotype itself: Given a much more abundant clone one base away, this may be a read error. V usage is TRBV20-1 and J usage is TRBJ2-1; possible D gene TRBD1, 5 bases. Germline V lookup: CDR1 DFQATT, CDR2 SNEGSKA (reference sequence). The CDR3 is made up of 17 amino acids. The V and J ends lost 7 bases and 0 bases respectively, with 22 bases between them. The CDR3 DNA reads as TGCAGTGGGGGCGACCTCTCGGTCGCGAGCTCCTACAATGAGCAGTTCTTC. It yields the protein CSGGDLSVASSYNEQFF.

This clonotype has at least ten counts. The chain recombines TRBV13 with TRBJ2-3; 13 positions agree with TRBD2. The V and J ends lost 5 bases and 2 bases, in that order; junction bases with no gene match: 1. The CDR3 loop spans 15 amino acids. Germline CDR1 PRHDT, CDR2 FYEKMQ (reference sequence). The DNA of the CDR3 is TGTGCCAGCAGCGGACTAGCGGGGGACACAGATACGCAGTATTTT. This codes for CASSGLAGDTDTQYF.

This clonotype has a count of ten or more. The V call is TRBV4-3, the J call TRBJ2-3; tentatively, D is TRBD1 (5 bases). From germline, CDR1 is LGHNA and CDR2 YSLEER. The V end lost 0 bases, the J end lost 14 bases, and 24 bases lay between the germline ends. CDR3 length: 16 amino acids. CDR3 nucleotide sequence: TGCGCCAGCAGCCAAGATCCTGGGCATGCAGGGAACCCAAGGTATTTT. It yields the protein CASSQDPGHAGNPRYF.

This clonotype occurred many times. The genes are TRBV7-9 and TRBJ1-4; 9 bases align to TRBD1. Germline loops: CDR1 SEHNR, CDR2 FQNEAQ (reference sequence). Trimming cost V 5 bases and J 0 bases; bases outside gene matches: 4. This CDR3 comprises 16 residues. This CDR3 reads CASSPGQGSTNEKLFF. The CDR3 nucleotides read TGTGCCAGCAGCCCGGGACAGGGTTCAACTAATGAAAAACTGTTTTTT.

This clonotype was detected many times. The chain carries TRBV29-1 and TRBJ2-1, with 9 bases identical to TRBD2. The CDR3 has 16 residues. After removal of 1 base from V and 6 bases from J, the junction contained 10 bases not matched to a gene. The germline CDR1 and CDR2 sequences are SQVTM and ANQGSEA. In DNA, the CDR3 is TGCAGCGTTGAAGGAATCTGGCGGGAGGGCCGCAATGAGCAGTTCTTC. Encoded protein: CSVEGIWREGRNEQFF.

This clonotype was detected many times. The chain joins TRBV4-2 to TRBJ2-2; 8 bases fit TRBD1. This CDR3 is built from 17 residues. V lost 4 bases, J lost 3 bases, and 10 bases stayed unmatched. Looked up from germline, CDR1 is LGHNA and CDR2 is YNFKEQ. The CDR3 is CASSLGRTGMDTGELFF. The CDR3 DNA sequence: TGTGCCAGCAGCCTCGGACGGACAGGGATGGACACCGGGGAGCTGTTTTTT.

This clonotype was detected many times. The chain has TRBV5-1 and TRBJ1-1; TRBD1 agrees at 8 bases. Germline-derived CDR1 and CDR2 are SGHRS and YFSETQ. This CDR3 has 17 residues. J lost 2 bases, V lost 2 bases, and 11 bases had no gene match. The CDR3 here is CASSLQPLDRGNTEAFF. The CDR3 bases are TGCGCCAGCAGCTTACAACCATTAGACAGGGGAAACACTGAAGCTTTCTTT.

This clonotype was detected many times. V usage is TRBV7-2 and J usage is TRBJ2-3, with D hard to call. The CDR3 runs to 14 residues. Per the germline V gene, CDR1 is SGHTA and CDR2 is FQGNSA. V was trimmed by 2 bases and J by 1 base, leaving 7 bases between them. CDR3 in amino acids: CASSLSHGTDTQYF. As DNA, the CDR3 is TGTGCCAGCAGCTTATCACATGGCACAGATACGCAGTATTTT.

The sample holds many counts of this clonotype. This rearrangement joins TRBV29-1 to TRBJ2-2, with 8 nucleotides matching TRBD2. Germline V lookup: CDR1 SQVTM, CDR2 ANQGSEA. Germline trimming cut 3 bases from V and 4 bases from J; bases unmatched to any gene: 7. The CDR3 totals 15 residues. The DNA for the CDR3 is TGCAGCGTTGAGGGCCGGGGGGGCGGCACCGGGGAGCTGTTTTTT. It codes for CSVEGRGGGTGELFF.

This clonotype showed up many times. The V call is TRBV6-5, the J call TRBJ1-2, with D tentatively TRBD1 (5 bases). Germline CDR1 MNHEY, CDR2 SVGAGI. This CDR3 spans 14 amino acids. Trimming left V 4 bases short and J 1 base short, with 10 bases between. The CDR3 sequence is CASSLRGFNYGYTF. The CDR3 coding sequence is TGTGCCAGCAGTTTGCGGGGGTTTAACTATGGCTACACCTTC.

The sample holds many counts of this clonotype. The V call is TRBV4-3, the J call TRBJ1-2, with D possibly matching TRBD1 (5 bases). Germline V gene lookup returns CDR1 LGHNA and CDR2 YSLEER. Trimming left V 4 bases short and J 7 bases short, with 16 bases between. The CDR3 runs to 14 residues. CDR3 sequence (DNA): TGCGCCAGCAGCCCCCTCGGCAGGGAAAGTGGCTACACCTTC. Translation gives CASSPLGRESGYTF.

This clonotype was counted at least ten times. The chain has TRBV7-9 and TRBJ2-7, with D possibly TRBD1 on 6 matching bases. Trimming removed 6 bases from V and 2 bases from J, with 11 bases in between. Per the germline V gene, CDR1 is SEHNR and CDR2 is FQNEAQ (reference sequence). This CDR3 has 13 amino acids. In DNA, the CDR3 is TGTGCCAGCAGTGTCAGGGGACCCTACGAGCAGTACTTC. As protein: CASSVRGPYEQYF.

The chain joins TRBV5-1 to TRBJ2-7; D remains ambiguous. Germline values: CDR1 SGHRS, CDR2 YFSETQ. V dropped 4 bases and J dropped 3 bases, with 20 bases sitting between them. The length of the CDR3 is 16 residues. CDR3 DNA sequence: TGCGCCAGCAGCAGATTAAGGGCGACCTTGGGCTACGAGCAGTACTTC. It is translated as CASSRLRATLGYEQYF.

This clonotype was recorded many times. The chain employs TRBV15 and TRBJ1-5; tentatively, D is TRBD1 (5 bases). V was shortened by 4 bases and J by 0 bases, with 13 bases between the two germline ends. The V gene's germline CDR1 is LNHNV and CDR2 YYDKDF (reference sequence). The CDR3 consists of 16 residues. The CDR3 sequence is CATSTYRYSSNQPQHF. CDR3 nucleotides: TGTGCCACCAGCACTTACAGGTACTCTAGCAATCAGCCCCAGCATTTT.

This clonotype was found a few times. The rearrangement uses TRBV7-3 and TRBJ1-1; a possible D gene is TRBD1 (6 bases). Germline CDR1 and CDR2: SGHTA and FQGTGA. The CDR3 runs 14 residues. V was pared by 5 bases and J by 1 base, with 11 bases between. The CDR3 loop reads CASSLGHTNTEAFF. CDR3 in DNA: TGTGCCAGCAGCCTGGGACACACGAACACTGAAGCTTTCTTT.

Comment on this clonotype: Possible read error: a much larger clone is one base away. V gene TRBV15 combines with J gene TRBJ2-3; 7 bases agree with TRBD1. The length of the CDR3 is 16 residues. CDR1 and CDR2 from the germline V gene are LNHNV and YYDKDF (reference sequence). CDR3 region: CATRGVGWKWTGTQYF. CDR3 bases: TGTGCCACCAGAGGGGTGGGATGGAAGTGGACAGGTACGCAGTATTTT.

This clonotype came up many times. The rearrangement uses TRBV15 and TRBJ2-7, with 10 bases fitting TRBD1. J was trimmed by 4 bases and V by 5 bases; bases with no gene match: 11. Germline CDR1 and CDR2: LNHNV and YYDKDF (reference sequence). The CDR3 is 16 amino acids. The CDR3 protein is CATSGQTGGFRYEQYF. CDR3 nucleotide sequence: TGTGCCACCAGCGGTCAGACAGGGGGCTTTAGGTACGAGCAGTACTTC. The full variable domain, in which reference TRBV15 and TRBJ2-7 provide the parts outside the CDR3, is DAMVIQNPRYQVTQFGKPVTLSCSQTLNHNVMYWYQQKSSQAPKLLFHYYDKDFNNEADTPDNFQSRRPNTSFCFLDIRSPGLGDTAMYLCATSGQTGGFRYEQYFGPGTRLTVT.

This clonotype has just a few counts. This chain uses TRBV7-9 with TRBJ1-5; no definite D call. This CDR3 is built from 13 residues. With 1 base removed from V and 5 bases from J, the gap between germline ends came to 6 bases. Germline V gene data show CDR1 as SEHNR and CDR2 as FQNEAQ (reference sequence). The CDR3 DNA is TGTGCCAGCAGCTTAGAGTTTGATCAGCCCCAGCATTTT. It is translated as CASSLEFDQPQHF.